This TCR beta chain was identified during a study of shared clonotypes between healthy human individuals. Naive CD8 populations comprised CD45RO-negative cells positively selected for CCR7, excluding terminally differentiated effector memory CD45RA+ cells. The V and J ends lost 0 bases and 14 bases respectively, with 18 bases between them. Per the germline V gene, CDR1 is SGHDN and CDR2 is FVKESK. CDR3 length: 14 residues. Sorted-subset replicate PCR reactions were performed with around 210 ng DNA, corresponding to roughly 31,000 T cell genomes. Original handling: There were no quality scores in the junction-only immunoSEQ sequences, so filtering differed. The data were produced by immunoSEQ multiplex PCR, yet TCRdb's version contains in-frame clones alone and is incomplete. Clonal size and the V and J genes are those of that table, whereas D and trimming came from the DNA. The sample records around 2,000,000 clones, approximately 94% being singletons.

Points on this clone: Its antigen is not known.

Study-level findings and limits: Generally, estimated richness proved larger in naive subsets than it did in memory subsets.

Input material: naive CD8+ T cells from PBMCs. The receptor was isolated from a man aged 18-30 years in good health. Some clones in this sample may be carry-over from other donors' samples. The chain couples TRBV14 to TRBJ2-3, with unresolved D. Here the CDR3 DNA reads TGTGCCAGCAGCCAAGACGACCCCTGGGGAAGGAGGTATTTT. Translating gives CASSQDDPWGRRYF.